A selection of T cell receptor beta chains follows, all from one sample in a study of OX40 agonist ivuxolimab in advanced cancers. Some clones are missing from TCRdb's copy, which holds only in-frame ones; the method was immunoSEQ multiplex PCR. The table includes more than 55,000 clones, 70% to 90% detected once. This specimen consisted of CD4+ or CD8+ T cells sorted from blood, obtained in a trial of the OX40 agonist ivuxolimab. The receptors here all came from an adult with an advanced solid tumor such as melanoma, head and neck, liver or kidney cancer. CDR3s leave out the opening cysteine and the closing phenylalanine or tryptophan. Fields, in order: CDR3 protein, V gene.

ATNPGQGILRYT TRBV19
ASSSPGQGAGYEQY TRBV28
ASSIVSGTGRDLGKNIQY TRBV19
ASSSGQGRNQPQH TRBV11-2
ASSVQAGANVLT TRBV9
AWTHPGDTQY TRBV30
ASSLGNDRGGKLF TRBV5-6
ASSFSPTPGQETQY TRBV5-1
SASDTYEQY TRBV20-1
ASSFKGSLTDTQY TRBV5-1
ASSTDRGGYT TRBV2
ASSPRAYYGYT TRBV14
ASSPTAYRREADIQY TRBV5-6
ASYGDRNGEKLF TRBV18
SVSGTGNSPLH TRBV29-1
ASTRTGGYT TRBV5-6
ASRKGTDTGELF TRBV9
SQIRGWETQY TRBV29-1
ASSLAGNSPLH TRBV5-1
ASTHRGPYNSPLH TRBV5-6
ASSTGNSPLH TRBV6-5
AGSPNVNTEAF TRBV18
ASSPGTGVNGYT TRBV18
ASSSKETQY TRBV7-2
ASFGVGAGNTEAF TRBV28
ASSRSAEAF TRBV6-5
ASSLDRGRIETQY TRBV7-2
ASSIWATQETQY TRBV19
AWRGSKSWQSNTEAF TRBV30
ASSGRAGYTDTQY TRBV5-1
ASSLGSNQPQH TRBV6-6
ASSFRGQNFPLEKLF TRBV27
ASSIIGQGRNEQY TRBV19
AISESLGGSRLF TRBV10-3
AISEPNKNPDTIY TRBV10-3
ASSRMTDSYEQY TRBV7-6
ASSLRRADNSPLH TRBV7-2
ASSQVGTGGKSPLH TRBV4-1
ASPMTSTDTQY TRBV12-5
ASSGTSGQETQY TRBV2
ASFRARADTIY TRBV5-6
ASRSDRLSGNTIY TRBV11-3
ASGGVNTGELF TRBV9
ASSRGVSGNTIY TRBV18
ASSTDWQGNQPQH TRBV19
GGGPSRDTQY TRBV10-3
ASSEVQPQH TRBV6-1
ASSTQGVGIQY TRBV7-9
ASSPDRGSEETQY TRBV11-2
ASSLVGAETLH TRBV7-2
ASSYSWDSSYEQY TRBV6-5
ASSPRTLGGRTEAF TRBV7-8